This TCR beta chain was profiled in a study of cytomegalovirus exposure and HLA in healthy donors. The PCR had 60 Vbeta and 13 Jbeta primers. Assay used: immunoSEQ multiplex PCR; TCRdb lists only in-frame clones, some missing. Of roughly 140,000 clones listed, about 79% were seen once; the top ten hold roughly 0.68%. The length of the CDR3 is 17 residues. The V gene's germline CDR1 is LGHNA and CDR2 YSLEER. Trimming at V came to 1 base and at J to 2 bases, leaving 3 bases not matched to a gene. The V call is TRBV4-3, the J call TRBJ2-1; TRBD2 matches 12 bases. The source material was PBMCs. This receptor was identified in a male donor in good health and CMV-seronegative. CDR3 residues: CASSQALAGGPYNEQFF. Written as DNA, the CDR3 is TGCGCCAGCAGCCAAGCCCTAGCGGGAGGGCCCTACAATGAGCAGTTCTTC.